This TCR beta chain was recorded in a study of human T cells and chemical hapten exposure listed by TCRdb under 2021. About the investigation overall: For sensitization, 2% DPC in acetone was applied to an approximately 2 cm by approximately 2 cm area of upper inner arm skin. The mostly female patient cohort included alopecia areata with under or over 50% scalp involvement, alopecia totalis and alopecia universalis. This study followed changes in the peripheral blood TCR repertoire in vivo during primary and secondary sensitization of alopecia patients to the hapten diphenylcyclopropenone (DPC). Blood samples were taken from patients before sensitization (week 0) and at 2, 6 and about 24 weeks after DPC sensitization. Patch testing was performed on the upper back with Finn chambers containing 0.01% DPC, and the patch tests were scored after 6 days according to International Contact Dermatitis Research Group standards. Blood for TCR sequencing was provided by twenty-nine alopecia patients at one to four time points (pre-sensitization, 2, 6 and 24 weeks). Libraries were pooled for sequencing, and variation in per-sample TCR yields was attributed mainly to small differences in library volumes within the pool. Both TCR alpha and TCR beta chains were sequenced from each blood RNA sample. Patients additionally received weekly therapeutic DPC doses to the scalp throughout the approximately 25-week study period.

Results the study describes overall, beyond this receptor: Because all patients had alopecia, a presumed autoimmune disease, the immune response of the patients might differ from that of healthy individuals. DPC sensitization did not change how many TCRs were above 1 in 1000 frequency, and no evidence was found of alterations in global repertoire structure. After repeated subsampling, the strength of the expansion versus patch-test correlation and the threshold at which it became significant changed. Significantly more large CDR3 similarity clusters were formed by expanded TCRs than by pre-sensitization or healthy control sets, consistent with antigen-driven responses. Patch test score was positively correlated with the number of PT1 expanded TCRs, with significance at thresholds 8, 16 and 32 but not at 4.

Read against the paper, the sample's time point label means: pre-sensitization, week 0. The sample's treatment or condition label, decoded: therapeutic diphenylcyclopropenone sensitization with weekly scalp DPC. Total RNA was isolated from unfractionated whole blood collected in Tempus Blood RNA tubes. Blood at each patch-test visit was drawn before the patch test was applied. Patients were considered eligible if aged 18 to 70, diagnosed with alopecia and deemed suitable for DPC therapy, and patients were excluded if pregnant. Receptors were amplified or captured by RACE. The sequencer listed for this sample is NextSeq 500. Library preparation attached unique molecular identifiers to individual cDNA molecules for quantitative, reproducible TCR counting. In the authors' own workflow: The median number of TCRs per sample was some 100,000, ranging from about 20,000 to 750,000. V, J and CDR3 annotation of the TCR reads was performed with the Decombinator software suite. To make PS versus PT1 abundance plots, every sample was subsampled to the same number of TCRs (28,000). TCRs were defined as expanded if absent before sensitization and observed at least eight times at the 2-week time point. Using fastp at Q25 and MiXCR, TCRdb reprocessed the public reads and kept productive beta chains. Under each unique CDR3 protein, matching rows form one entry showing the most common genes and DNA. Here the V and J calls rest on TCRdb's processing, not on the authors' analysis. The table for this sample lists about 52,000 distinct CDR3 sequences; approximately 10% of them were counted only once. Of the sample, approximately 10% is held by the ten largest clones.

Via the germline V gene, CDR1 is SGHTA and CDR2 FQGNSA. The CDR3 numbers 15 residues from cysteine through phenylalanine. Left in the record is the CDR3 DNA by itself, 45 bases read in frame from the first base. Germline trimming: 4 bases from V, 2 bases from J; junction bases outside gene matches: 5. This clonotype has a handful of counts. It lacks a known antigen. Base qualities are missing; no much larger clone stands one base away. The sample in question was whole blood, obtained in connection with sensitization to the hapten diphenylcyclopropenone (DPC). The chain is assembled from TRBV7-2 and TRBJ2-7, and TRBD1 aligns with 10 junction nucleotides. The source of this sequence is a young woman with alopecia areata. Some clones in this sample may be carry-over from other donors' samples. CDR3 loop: CASSSWGQGTYEQYF. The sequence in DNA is TGTGCCAGCAGCTCATGGGGACAGGGGACCTACGAGCAGTACTTC.